These T cell receptor beta chains were read from a single sample in a study of Graves' ophthalmopathy and Graves' hyperthyroidism. TCRdb re-derived calls from the multiplex PCR reads in MiXCR, one entry per CDR3 protein. The sample gives roughly 410,000 distinct CDR3 sequences, 15% of which show up once; 5.5% to 7% is in the top ten. Material for sequencing was peripheral blood. These receptors were collected from a woman aged 18-30 years with stable Graves' hyperthyroidism. CDR3s include the opening cysteine and the closing phenylalanine or tryptophan. Each record gives: J gene, V gene, D gene, clone size, CDR3 DNA, CDR3 protein. D genes are given only for firm matches. Clone size is stated in some rows and not others, as once, few, many or a class when expanded.

j_gene: TRBJ2-7
v_gene: TRBV20-1
d_gene: TRBD1
abundance: NA
CDR3nt: TGCAGTGCTAGAGACCCTTCTTACAGGGGCGCCTACGAGCAGTACTTC
CDR3aa: CSARDPSYRGAYEQYF

j_gene: TRBJ1-2
v_gene: TRBV12-3/TRBV12-4
d_gene: NA
abundance: NA
CDR3nt: TGTGCCAGCAGATTGGGCCCTGGTGGCTACACCTTC
CDR3aa: CASRLGPGGYTF

j_gene: TRBJ1-1
v_gene: TRBV11-2
d_gene: NA
abundance: NA
CDR3nt: TGTGCCAGCAGCTCAGTGAAGGGCAGGCCTGAGAACACTGAAGCTTTCTTT
CDR3aa: CASSSVKGRPENTEAFF

j_gene: TRBJ1-1
v_gene: TRBV12-5
d_gene: NA
abundance: many
CDR3nt: TGTGCTAGTGGTTTTCTAGAGGGTACTGAAGCTTTCTTT
CDR3aa: CASGFLEGTEAFF

j_gene: TRBJ1-2
v_gene: TRBV12-3/TRBV12-4
d_gene: NA
abundance: NA
CDR3nt: TGTGCCTGCCTGGGGTATGGCTACACCTTC
CDR3aa: CACLGYGYTF

j_gene: TRBJ2-5
v_gene: TRBV5-1
d_gene: NA
abundance: NA
CDR3nt: TGCGCCAGCAGCTTGGAAAGGGGGAAAGGAGAGACCCAGTACTTC
CDR3aa: CASSLERGKGETQYF

j_gene: TRBJ1-2
v_gene: TRBV29-1
d_gene: TRBD1
abundance: NA
CDR3nt: TGCAGCGCCCTGGTAGGGGGCGCGGGCTATGGCTACACCTTC
CDR3aa: CSALVGGAGYGYTF

j_gene: TRBJ1-2
v_gene: TRBV6-5
d_gene: NA
abundance: many
CDR3nt: TGTGCCAGCAGTTATGTAATCAGGGATCGAGATGGCTACACCTTC
CDR3aa: CASSYVIRDRDGYTF

j_gene: TRBJ2-5
v_gene: TRBV7-2
d_gene: NA
abundance: many
CDR3nt: TGTGCCAGCAGCCCCGGGGCAGGGGCTTCCCGGGGGGCCCAGTACTTC
CDR3aa: CASSPGAGASRGAQYF

j_gene: TRBJ2-5
v_gene: TRBV6-1
d_gene: TRBD1
abundance: many
CDR3nt: TGTGCCAGCTGGCCGTATTTGACAGGGGAGACCCAGTACTTC
CDR3aa: CASWPYLTGETQYF

j_gene: TRBJ1-5
v_gene: TRBV6-1
d_gene: NA
abundance: many
CDR3nt: TGTGCCAGCAGTGAAGAAGTGAAGAGCCTACAGCCCCAGCATTTT
CDR3aa: CASSEEVKSLQPQHF

j_gene: TRBJ2-7
v_gene: TRBV3-1
d_gene: TRBD1
abundance: few
CDR3nt: TGTGCCAGCAGCCAAATAACGGACAGGGGGCAGTACTTC
CDR3aa: CASSQITDRGQYF

j_gene: TRBJ1-2
v_gene: TRBV7-2
d_gene: NA
abundance: NA
CDR3nt: TGTGCCAGCAGCTTAGTCTTCAATGGCTACACCTTC
CDR3aa: CASSLVFNGYTF

j_gene: TRBJ1-2
v_gene: TRBV12-3/TRBV12-4
d_gene: TRBD1
abundance: many
CDR3nt: TGTGCCAGCAGTTCCCCCCGACAGGGATCCTCCTTCTATGGCTACACCTTC
CDR3aa: CASSSPRQGSSFYGYTF

j_gene: TRBJ2-7
v_gene: TRBV19
d_gene: TRBD2
abundance: many
CDR3nt: TGTGCCACAGACTCCGGGACTAGCTACGAGCAGTACTTC
CDR3aa: CATDSGTSYEQYF

j_gene: TRBJ1-2
v_gene: TRBV11-2
d_gene: NA
abundance: NA
CDR3nt: TGTGCCAGCAGCCTACGGACATACTATGGCTACACCTTC
CDR3aa: CASSLRTYYGYTF

j_gene: TRBJ1-2
v_gene: TRBV5-1
d_gene: TRBD1
abundance: few
CDR3nt: TGCGCCACCACCGGGACAGGGGGGCCCGGTGGCTACACCTTC
CDR3aa: CATTGTGGPGGYTF

j_gene: TRBJ2-7
v_gene: TRBV6-5
d_gene: NA
abundance: many
CDR3nt: TGTGCCAGCAGTAACATCAGGGGAGGTTACGAGCAGTACTTC
CDR3aa: CASSNIRGGYEQYF

j_gene: TRBJ1-6
v_gene: TRBV6-6
d_gene: NA
abundance: many
CDR3nt: TGTGCCAGCAGTTACTCACAGGGTAGACTCCACTTT
CDR3aa: CASSYSQGRLHF

j_gene: TRBJ1-2
v_gene: TRBV11-2
d_gene: NA
abundance: NA
CDR3nt: TGTGCCAGCAGCTCCCCTAGACAGGAGGCTTCTAACTATGGCTACACCTTC
CDR3aa: CASSSPRQEASNYGYTF

j_gene: TRBJ1-2
v_gene: TRBV5-1
d_gene: TRBD1
abundance: many
CDR3nt: TGCGCCAGCAGCGTCGGAGGGGGCAACTATGGCTACACCTTC
CDR3aa: CASSVGGGNYGYTF

j_gene: TRBJ2-7
v_gene: TRBV10-3
d_gene: TRBD1
abundance: few
CDR3nt: TGTGCCATCAGTGATAGGACAGGGGCCTACGAGCAGTACTTC
CDR3aa: CAISDRTGAYEQYF

j_gene: TRBJ1-1
v_gene: TRBV7-2
d_gene: NA
abundance: many
CDR3nt: TGTGCCAGCAGCCGAGGGGTGAACACTGAAGCTTTCTTT
CDR3aa: CASSRGVNTEAFF

j_gene: TRBJ1-1
v_gene: TRBV10-1
d_gene: NA
abundance: few
CDR3nt: TGCGCCAGCAGTCGGCTCCCTGGCACTGAAGCTTTCTTT
CDR3aa: CASSRLPGTEAFF

j_gene: TRBJ2-5
v_gene: TRBV6-5
d_gene: NA
abundance: NA
CDR3nt: TGTGCCAGCAGTAACAGGTGGAATTACCAAGAGACCCAGTACTTC
CDR3aa: CASSNRWNYQETQYF

j_gene: TRBJ1-6
v_gene: TRBV5-1
d_gene: NA
abundance: NA
CDR3nt: TGCGCCAGCAAAGATGGCACGGCCTATAATTCACCCCTCCACTTT
CDR3aa: CASKDGTAYNSPLHF

j_gene: TRBJ1-5
v_gene: TRBV19
d_gene: NA
abundance: many
CDR3nt: TGTGCCAGTAGTAAAGATTTCAGGGGATTGGGCAATCAGCCCCAGCATTTT
CDR3aa: CASSKDFRGLGNQPQHF

j_gene: TRBJ1-6
v_gene: TRBV5-1
d_gene: TRBD1
abundance: many
CDR3nt: TGCGCCAGCAGCTTGTTACAGGGGAATAATTCACCCCTCCACTTT
CDR3aa: CASSLLQGNNSPLHF

j_gene: TRBJ1-5
v_gene: TRBV19
d_gene: TRBD1
abundance: few
CDR3nt: TGTGCCAGTAGTATAGCTCGACAGGGGGCGATCGGCAATCAGCCCCAGCATTTT
CDR3aa: CASSIARQGAIGNQPQHF

j_gene: TRBJ2-5
v_gene: TRBV11-1
d_gene: NA
abundance: many
CDR3nt: TGTGCCAGCAGCAACCCCGGGGGCGGGAAACTCCAAGAGACCCAGTACTTC
CDR3aa: CASSNPGGGKLQETQYF

j_gene: TRBJ1-1
v_gene: TRBV7-3
d_gene: NA
abundance: many
CDR3nt: TGTGCCAGCAGCTTAAAGAGCTTCACTGAAGCTTTCTTT
CDR3aa: CASSLKSFTEAFF

j_gene: TRBJ1-2
v_gene: TRBV7-6
d_gene: TRBD1
abundance: NA
CDR3nt: TGTGCCAGCAGCTCTTACAGGGGACCTAACTATGGCTACACCTTC
CDR3aa: CASSSYRGPNYGYTF

j_gene: TRBJ1-1
v_gene: TRBV18
d_gene: NA
abundance: many
CDR3nt: TGTGCCAGCTCACCACCGACTTGGCGGTACACTGAAGCTTTCTTT
CDR3aa: CASSPPTWRYTEAFF

j_gene: TRBJ1-1
v_gene: TRBV6-1
d_gene: NA
abundance: NA
CDR3nt: TGTGCCAGCAGTGAATCCTTTAACACTGAAGCTTTCTTT
CDR3aa: CASSESFNTEAFF

j_gene: TRBJ2-5
v_gene: TRBV12-3/TRBV12-4
d_gene: NA
abundance: many
CDR3nt: TGTGCCAGCAGGCCCCGAAGGGGAAAAGAGACCCAGTACTTC
CDR3aa: CASRPRRGKETQYF

j_gene: TRBJ1-6
v_gene: TRBV6-2/TRBV6-3
d_gene: NA
abundance: many
CDR3nt: TGTGCCAGCAGTTACCTGACAAAATGGACTTCACCCCTCCACTTT
CDR3aa: CASSYLTKWTSPLHF

j_gene: TRBJ1-2
v_gene: TRBV6-2/TRBV6-3
d_gene: NA
abundance: many
CDR3nt: TGTGCCAGCAGTTACCCCTCGGGGAGTGGGGTTATCGGCTACACCTTC
CDR3aa: CASSYPSGSGVIGYTF

j_gene: TRBJ1-1
v_gene: TRBV6-2/TRBV6-3
d_gene: NA
abundance: NA
CDR3nt: TGTGCCAGCAGTTACTCGAGGACTGGGCTGAACACTGAAGCTTTCTTT
CDR3aa: CASSYSRTGLNTEAFF

j_gene: TRBJ1-2
v_gene: TRBV20-1
d_gene: NA
abundance: many
CDR3nt: TGCAGTGCTGGGGGAGGAGTTATCTATGGCTACACCTTC
CDR3aa: CSAGGGVIYGYTF

j_gene: TRBJ2-2
v_gene: TRBV12-3/TRBV12-4
d_gene: NA
abundance: many
CDR3nt: TGTGCCAGCAGTTTAGTAGGGGCGGTGACCGGGGAGCTGTTTTTT
CDR3aa: CASSLVGAVTGELFF

j_gene: TRBJ1-5
v_gene: TRBV6-2/TRBV6-3
d_gene: NA
abundance: many
CDR3nt: TGTGCCAGCCAGGGATTTGACAATCAGCCCCAGCATTTT
CDR3aa: CASQGFDNQPQHF

j_gene: TRBJ1-2
v_gene: TRBV12-3/TRBV12-4
d_gene: NA
abundance: many
CDR3nt: TGTGCCAGCAGTGGAGGGGGGCGCAATGGCTACACCTTC
CDR3aa: CASSGGGRNGYTF

j_gene: TRBJ1-2
v_gene: TRBV7-4
d_gene: NA
abundance: many
CDR3nt: TGTGCCAGCTCGGGCTATGGCTACACCTTC
CDR3aa: CASSGYGYTF

j_gene: TRBJ1-1
v_gene: TRBV19
d_gene: NA
abundance: many
CDR3nt: TGTGCCAGTAGTATAGATCGTAGAGGGACGAACACTGAAGCTTTCTTT
CDR3aa: CASSIDRRGTNTEAFF

j_gene: TRBJ1-5
v_gene: TRBV12-3/TRBV12-4
d_gene: NA
abundance: NA
CDR3nt: TGTGCCAGCAGCCCAGGACAGAGACAGTATAGCAATCAGCCCCAGCATTTT
CDR3aa: CASSPGQRQYSNQPQHF

j_gene: TRBJ1-1
v_gene: TRBV20-1
d_gene: TRBD1
abundance: many
CDR3nt: TGCAGTGCTGGCCGGGACAGGGGCTACGCTGAAGCTTTCTTT
CDR3aa: CSAGRDRGYAEAFF

j_gene: TRBJ2-2
v_gene: TRBV7-2
d_gene: NA
abundance: many
CDR3nt: TGTGCCAGCAGCTTCTCCGGGACCGGGGAGCTGTTTTTT
CDR3aa: CASSFSGTGELFF

j_gene: TRBJ2-5
v_gene: TRBV15
d_gene: NA
abundance: many
CDR3nt: TGTGCCACCAGCAGAGGACAAACCCAAGAGACCCAGTACTTC
CDR3aa: CATSRGQTQETQYF

j_gene: TRBJ2-7
v_gene: TRBV5-1
d_gene: NA
abundance: NA
CDR3nt: TGCGCCAGCAGCTTGGTGACGAGCTCCTACGAGCAGTACTTC
CDR3aa: CASSLVTSSYEQYF

j_gene: TRBJ1-1
v_gene: TRBV7-9
d_gene: TRBD1
abundance: many
CDR3nt: TGTGCCAGCAGCACTTACAGGGGCACTGAAGCTTTCTTT
CDR3aa: CASSTYRGTEAFF